Listed below are T cell receptor beta chains from one sample, sequenced in a study of blood T cells in healthy people across ages. TCRdb used MiXCR to reprocess the 5' RACE reads, holding one entry per CDR3 protein. The sample carries over 700,000 distinct CDR3 sequences, 25% recorded once. The sample was also reused in another study, on T cells of mothers and their children.

Sequenced input: blood. The receptors were gathered from a boy between 10 and 17 years old in good health. Each CDR3 is given with its conserved first and last residue. D genes are given only for firm matches. Some rows have no size entry. The others give once, few or many, or a class for an expanded clone.

>few|.|TRBJ2-3|TRBV18
CASSPLAGASTDTQYF
TGTGCCAGCTCACCACTCGCAGGAGCTAGCACAGATACGCAGTATTTT
>.|.|TRBJ2-5|TRBV20-1
CSARDVGWQAQYF
TGCAGTGCTAGAGATGTAGGGTGGCAGGCCCAGTACTTC
>.|.|TRBJ2-3|TRBV12-3/TRBV12-4
CASSLRVAKGTQYF
TGTGCCAGCAGTTTACGGGTAGCGAAGGGTACGCAGTATTTT
>.|.|TRBJ1-1|TRBV10-3
CAISSGAEAFF
TGTGCCATCAGTTCAGGGGCTGAAGCTTTCTTT
>.|TRBD2|TRBJ2-1|TRBV29-1
CSARGLAGDHNEQFF
TGCAGCGCAAGGGGGTTAGCGGGAGATCACAATGAGCAGTTCTTC
>few|.|TRBJ2-1|TRBV5-5
CASSLGLPSYNEQFF
TGTGCCAGCAGCCTAGGGTTACCCTCCTACAATGAGCAGTTCTTC
>.|.|TRBJ1-5|TRBV5-5
CASSFYVQGNQPQHF
TGTGCCAGCAGCTTTTATGTGCAGGGCAATCAGCCCCAGCATTTT
>few|.|TRBJ2-1|TRBV29-1
CSVEDDHHEYNEQFF
TGCAGCGTTGAAGACGACCACCACGAATACAATGAGCAGTTCTTC
>.|TRBD2|TRBJ2-1|TRBV29-1
CSVEIHGLAFSEQFF
TGCAGCGTTGAAATCCATGGACTAGCATTCAGTGAGCAGTTCTTC
>few|.|TRBJ2-1|TRBV3-1
CASSQRGNLGNEQFF
TGTGCCAGCAGCCAAAGGGGTAATCTCGGCAATGAGCAGTTCTTC
>.|.|TRBJ1-1|TRBV5-6
CANTANPGGRAFF
TGTGCCAACACCGCGAATCCGGGGGGCCGAGCTTTCTTT
>few|TRBD2|TRBJ2-4|TRBV20-1
CSASWGGNIQYF
TGCAGTGCCTCGTGGGGGGGAAACATTCAGTACTTC
>.|.|TRBJ2-1|TRBV9
CAGSPSGAVEQFF
TGTGCCGGCAGCCCTTCCGGGGCGGTTGAGCAGTTCTTC